This entry lists 7 T cell receptor beta chains sequenced from one sample in a study of T cells in Graves' hyperthyroidism and ophthalmopathy. The investigators amplified TCR beta CDR3 regions from RNA transcripts. When the TCR CDR3 underwent first-round RT-PCR, the HTBI primer set was used. TCRdb analysed the multiplex PCR reads with MiXCR anew, one entry per CDR3 protein. The sample lists around 540,000 distinct CDR3 sequences, just over 45% occurring once. The sequencing input was peripheral blood or thyroid tissue (not recorded which). All receptors derive from a woman younger than 30 with Graves' hyperthyroidism.

J is TRBJ2-7 and V is TRBV10-3, with D possibly TRBD2 on 5 matching bases. The CDR3 length is 11 residues. V was clipped by 7 bases and J by 8 bases, with 12 bases between them. Germline CDR1 ENHRY, CDR2 SYGVKD. As DNA, the CDR3 is TGTGCCATCACCGAGGGCCAAAAGCAGTACTTC. This sequence encodes CAITEGQKQYF.

As to this clonotype: An end of the junction does not agree with germline; a read error may underlie this. The rearrangement links TRBV7-8 to TRBJ2-7, with D hard to call. The CDR3 is 14 amino acids. Germline V gene lookup returns CDR1 SGHVS and CDR2 FQNEAQ. CDR3 loop: CASTQRPVGYEQCF. As DNA, the CDR3 is TGCGCCAGCACCCAAAGACCCGTGGGGTACGAGCAGTGCTTC.

The genes are TRBV10-2 and TRBJ2-7, with D perhaps matching TRBD1 (6 bases). This CDR3 is built from 14 residues. Germline values: CDR1 WSHSY, CDR2 SAAADI. Trimming shortened V by 5 bases and J by 6 bases, and 17 bases separated the two germline ends. The CDR3 nucleotides read TGCGCCAGCAGTCTTGGGACATTCGAGCGCGAGCAGTACTTC. As protein: CASSLGTFEREQYF.

There are many counts of this clonotype. The rearrangement uses TRBV10-2 and TRBJ2-7; maybe TRBD2 (6 bases). This CDR3 has 15 residues. Germline V gene sequence: CDR1 WSHSY, CDR2 SAAADI. Trimming removed 3 bases from V and 2 bases from J, with 14 bases in between. CDR3 amino acids: CASSDLPGAAYEQYF. CDR3 bases: TGCGCCAGCAGTGACCTTCCGGGAGCAGCCTACGAGCAGTACTTC.

Concerning this clonotype: At one of its ends the junction is not consistent with the germline gene, which may arise from a read error. This CDR3 is CASSFGTGQNTEAFF. The CDR3 nucleotides are TGTGCCAGCAGTTTCGGGACAGGTCAGAACACTGAAGCTTTTTTT. V usage is TRBV2 and J usage is TRBJ1-1, with 8 bases lining up with TRBD1. Germline CDR1 SNHLY, CDR2 FYNNEI. The CDR3 consists of 15 residues.

The chain joins TRBV7-8 to TRBJ2-6; D ambiguous. The ends were cut back, 5 bases at V and 0 bases at J, with 8 bases in the middle. This CDR3 is built from 15 residues. Germline assignment: CDR1 SGHVS and CDR2 FQNEAQ. The CDR3 is CASSQVSSGANVLTF. The CDR3 region has the DNA TGTGCCAGCAGCCAAGTAAGCTCTGGGGCCAACGTCCTGACTTTC.

This chain links TRBV20-1 with TRBJ2-7; no definite D call. Between the trimmed V and J ends, which lost 6 bases and 1 base, there was a span of 10 bases. CDR3 length: 12 residues. In germline, CDR1 is DFQATT, CDR2 SNEGSKA (reference sequence). The CDR3 bases are TGCAGTGCGACCGACTGGTCCTACGAGCAGTACTTC. Translation gives CSATDWSYEQYF.